Only one count was recorded for the clone carrying this T cell receptor (beta chain). Its antigen is currently unknown. A read error may produce the germline difference seen at one junction end. Other DNA sequences from this sample encode an identical CDR3 as well. These data come from a study of PD-1 blockade in classical Hodgkin lymphoma. The germline V gene encodes CDR1 MGHRA and CDR2 YSYEKL. This CDR3 has 15 amino acids. Findings and caveats of the study: Complete responders showed a baseline diversity that resembled the diversity of newly diagnosed patients. CD4+ TCR diversity, unlike CD8+, climbed significantly by C4D1.

There was relapse after autologous stem cell transplantation in every patient, and there was variation in brentuximab vedotin exposure. Patients' outcomes at their best amounted to complete response, partial response or progressive disease. The data were produced by immunoSEQ multiplex PCR, yet TCRdb's version contains in-frame clones alone and is incomplete. The sample includes under 45,000 clones, roughly 80% of them seen just once. The chain combines TRBV4-1 with TRBJ1-1; the match to TRBD1 covers 8 bases. The sequence was collected from a human donor with classical Hodgkin lymphoma. The material was peripheral blood mononuclear cells (PBMCs), obtained at baseline. CDR3 protein: CASSQAGTGLTEAFF. In DNA form, the CDR3 reads TGCGCTAGCAGCCAAGCAGGGACAGGACTCACTGAAGCTTTCTTT.